This T cell receptor beta chain was observed in a study of Graves' ophthalmopathy and Graves' hyperthyroidism. Overall study context: Researchers classed hyperthyroidism as stable given no ophthalmopathy within 18 months of follow-up.

The authors amplified TCR beta CDR3 regions from RNA transcripts. First-round RT-PCR with HTBI primers preceded a second-round multiplex PCR. TCRdb fed the multiplex PCR reads into MiXCR, producing one record per CDR3 protein. This repertoire shows around 1,200,000 distinct CDR3 sequences, about 40% found once; its top ten account for approximately 12%. Other autoimmune diseases, uncontrolled infections, pregnancy and lactation each led to patient exclusion. A diagnosis was made from clinical symptoms together with serum thyroxine, TRAb, thyroid ultrasound and orbital computed tomography. The clonotype originates from an adult man with Graves' hyperthyroidism. The material sequenced was peripheral blood or thyroid tissue (not recorded which).

The CDR3 spells CASSPYMDGANVLTF. The CDR3 bases are TGTGCCAGCAGCCCGTACATGGATGGGGCCAACGTCCTGACTTTC. This chain joins TRBV7-8 and TRBJ2-6; D is unclear. The ends were cut back, 5 bases at V and 3 bases at J, with 11 bases in the middle. CDR1 and CDR2 from the germline V gene are SGHVS and FQNEAQ. The CDR3 is made up of 15 amino acids.